This entry lists 18 T cell receptor beta chains sequenced from one sample in a study of blood T cell repertoires in COVID-19 (dated by TCRdb to about 2020). Receptor libraries were prepared by the immunoSEQ multiplex PCR assay. Held by TCRdb, this immuneACCESS table contains in-frame sequences only and omits some clones. Under half of the omission traces to an unresolved V gene where checked; the cause of the rest is unknown. The table for this sample lists fewer than 300,000 clones; around 82% of them were counted only once. 8% to 10% of the sample lies in the top ten. The sequenced sample consisted of peripheral blood. The receptors here all came from a woman between 50 and 59 years old who had recovered from COVID-19.

This chain joins TRBV6-5 and TRBJ2-1; 13 nucleotides line up with TRBD2. CDR1 and CDR2 from the germline V gene are MNHEY and SVGAGI. V shed 7 bases, J shed 8 bases, and the junction held 8 bases outside the gene matches. CDR3 length: 15 residues. The DNA for the CDR3 is TGTGCCAGCACTAGAACTAGCGGGAGGGCCTATGAGCAGTTCTTC. This sequence encodes CASTRTSGRAYEQFF.

The chain couples TRBV6-2 or TRBV6-3 to TRBJ2-3, with 12 bases that match TRBD1. The germline gives CDR1 MNHEY, CDR2 SVGEGT. V shed 5 bases and J 4 bases; nucleotides not matched to a gene: 1. The CDR3 sequence is 14 residues long. The DNA of the CDR3 is TGTGCCAGCAGTGGGACAGGGGGCTCAGATACGCAGTATTTT. Protein sequence: CASSGTGGSDTQYF.

This chain joins TRBV27 and TRBJ2-7, with 11 positions matching TRBD1. V lost 4 bases, J lost 3 bases, and 8 bases stayed unmatched. The length of the CDR3 is 16 residues. Germline-derived CDR1 and CDR2 are MNHEY and SMNVEV (reference sequence). CDR3 loop: CASSSRVGTGGYEQYF. The DNA for the CDR3 is TGTGCCAGCAGTTCCCGCGTAGGGACAGGGGGCTACGAGCAGTACTTC.

The genes are TRBV4-3 and TRBJ2-4; 8 positions agree with TRBD2. Germline V gene lookup returns CDR1 LGHNA and CDR2 YSLEER. Trimming cost V 3 bases and J 9 bases; bases outside gene matches: 7. CDR3 size: 14 residues. CDR3 amino acids: CASSHLSGSGIQYF. CDR3 coding DNA: TGCGCCAGCAGCCACCTCAGCGGGAGCGGCATTCAGTACTTC.

The rearrangement uses TRBV7-2 and TRBJ1-5; no definite D call. Trimming took 0 bases from V and 4 from J, leaving 7 bases between them. Per the germline V gene, CDR1 is SGHTA and CDR2 is FQGNSA. This CDR3 region has 14 residues. Here the CDR3 DNA reads TGTGCCAGCAGCTTAGCGCGAGGGAATCAGCCCCAGCATTTT. It encodes CASSLARGNQPQHF. The full variable domain, with the rest looked up from reference TRBV7-2 and TRBJ1-5, is GAGVSQSPSNKVTEKGKDVELRCDPISGHTALYWYRQSLGQGLEFLIYFQGNSAPDKSGLPSDRFSAERTGGSVSTLTIQRTQQEDSAVYLCASSLARGNQPQHFGDGTRLSIL.

The chain has TRBV6-2 or TRBV6-3 and TRBJ2-5; maybe TRBD2 (7 bases). V lost 5 bases, J lost 7 bases, and 23 bases lay in between. The CDR3 is 16 residues long. Germline loops: CDR1 MNHEY, CDR2 SVGEGT. CDR3 sequence: CASSPRKMTRGGTQYF. In DNA form, the CDR3 reads TGTGCCAGCAGTCCCCGCAAAATGACTAGGGGGGGGACCCAGTACTTC.

CDR3 amino acids: CASSFPDRGHTGELFF. CDR3 in DNA: TGTGCCAGCAGCTTCCCCGACAGGGGGCATACCGGGGAGCTGTTTTTT. The genes are TRBV13 and TRBJ2-2; 10 bases match TRBD1. This CDR3 contains 16 residues. J lost 5 bases, V lost 3 bases, and 6 bases had no gene match. Germline V gene lookup returns CDR1 PRHDT and CDR2 FYEKMQ (reference sequence).

The chain joins TRBV28 to TRBJ2-2; D gene ambiguous. V lost 3 bases and J lost 5, with 7 bases in between. This CDR3 comprises 13 residues. CDR1 and CDR2 (germline): MDHEN, SYDVKM. This chain's CDR3 is CASSFFQTGELFF. DNA of the CDR3: TGTGCCAGCAGTTTTTTCCAAACCGGGGAGCTGTTTTTT.

This sequence joins TRBV10-3 and TRBJ2-3; D may be TRBD1 (6 bases). V was shortened by 5 bases and J by 0 bases, with 9 bases between the two germline ends. CDR3 length: 14 amino acids. Germline loops: CDR1 ENHRY, CDR2 SYGVKD. The CDR3 DNA reads as TGTGCCATCAGTCGGACAGCTAGCACAGATACGCAGTATTTT. It is translated as CAISRTASTDTQYF.

The chain couples TRBV7-2 to TRBJ1-2; D remains ambiguous. In germline, CDR1 is SGHTA, CDR2 FQGNSA. Trimming took 0 bases from V and 2 from J, leaving 13 bases between them. CDR3 length: 16 residues. As DNA, the CDR3 is TGTGCCAGCAGCTTAGCCCCTACGGGCGGGAACTATGGCTACACCTTC. Encoded protein: CASSLAPTGGNYGYTF.

The rearrangement links TRBV6-5 to TRBJ2-2; D might be TRBD1 (5 bases). The CDR3 length is 15 residues. Trimming cost V 8 bases and J 4 bases, with 17 bases left between them. Germline V gene data show CDR1 as MNHEY and CDR2 as SVGAGI. Here the CDR3 reads CASRSRGDSTGELFF. The CDR3 nucleotides read TGTGCCAGCCGGTCAAGGGGCGATAGCACCGGGGAGCTGTTTTTT.

This sequence joins TRBV12-3 or TRBV12-4 and TRBJ1-4; no clear D gene. CDR3 length: 13 residues. V lost 2 bases and J lost 4, with 5 bases in between. This CDR3 is CASSLFLNEKLFF. The CDR3, as DNA: TGTGCCAGCAGTTTATTTCTTAATGAAAAACTGTTTTTT.

The J gene is TRBJ2-7, the V gene TRBV29-1, with D perhaps matching TRBD2 (5 bases). V was cut by 1 base and J by 1 base, with 11 bases left in between. The CDR3 contains 14 residues. Germline CDR1 is SQVTM and CDR2 is ANQGSEA. CDR3 DNA: TGCAGCGTTGAAGGTTTCGGGGATTCCTACGAGCAGTACTTC. Its translation is CSVEGFGDSYEQYF.

The chain employs TRBV3-1 (or the pseudogene TRBV3-2) and TRBJ2-7; 9 positions match TRBD2. The CDR3 has 15 residues. Germline V gene lookup returns CDR1 LGHDT and CDR2 YNNKEL (reference sequence). J was trimmed by 4 bases and V by 2 bases; bases with no gene match: 6. In DNA, the CDR3 is TGTGCCAGCAGCCAACGGGACAGCGGGGGGTACGAGCAGTACTTC. Protein sequence: CASSQRDSGGYEQYF.

The V call is TRBV4-3, the J call TRBJ2-1; 8 nucleotides line up with TRBD2. The CDR3 has 15 amino acids. CDR1 and CDR2 (germline): LGHNA, YSLEER. After removal of 4 bases from V and 4 bases from J, the junction contained 6 bases not matched to a gene. The CDR3 nucleotides read TGCGCCAGCAGCCGGGGGAGCGGGGGATACAATGAGCAGTTCTTC. It translates to CASSRGSGGYNEQFF.

This clone was picked up one time. V gene TRBV2 combines with J gene TRBJ2-3; D remains unclear. This CDR3 is built from 11 residues. V lost 8 bases and J 3 bases, leaving 6 bases between the germline ends. Germline values: CDR1 SNHLY, CDR2 FYNNEI. The chain's CDR3 is CASFNTDTQYF. The DNA of the CDR3 is TGTGCCAGCTTTAATACAGATACGCAGTATTTT. The full variable domain, with the rest looked up from reference TRBV2 and TRBJ2-3, is EPEVTQTPSHQVTQMGQEVILRCVPISNHLYFYWYRQILGQKVEFLVSFYNNEISEKSEIFDDQFSVERPDGSNFTLKIRSTKLEDSAMYFCASFNTDTQYFGPGTRLTVL.

The chain is built from TRBV24-1 and TRBJ2-5; TRBD2 matches 8 bases. CDR1 is KGHDR and CDR2 is SFDVKD in the germline V gene. CDR3 length: 14 amino acids. V lost 4 bases and J lost 3; bases outside the gene matches: 3. CDR3 DNA: TGTGCCACCAGTGACCCCGGGGGGGAAGAGACCCAGTACTTC. Protein sequence: CATSDPGGEETQYF.

The chain couples TRBV6-5 to TRBJ2-7, with 9 bases that match TRBD2. This CDR3 is built from 15 residues. The ends lost 6 bases at V and 3 bases at J; junction bases unmatched: 9. Germline V CDR1 and CDR2: MNHEY, SVGAGI. The CDR3 DNA follows: TGTGCCAGCAGCCTCCGGACTAGCGCTAACTACGAGCAGTACTTC. This codes for CASSLRTSANYEQYF.